This T cell receptor beta chain was profiled in a study of T cells after yellow fever vaccination. The CDR3 is made up of 15 amino acids. The germline gives CDR1 LNHNV, CDR2 YYDKDF (reference sequence). Trimming cost V 0 bases and J 3 bases, with 8 bases left between them. TCRdb reprocessed the 5' RACE reads via MiXCR and lists one record per CDR3 protein. The table includes under 600,000 distinct CDR3 sequences, 13% detected once. The source material was PBMCs, sampled on the day of the yellow fever booster vaccination. The chain couples TRBV15 to TRBJ2-2, with D perhaps TRBD1 or TRBD2 (5 bases each). The clonotype comes from a man under 40 who received the YFV17D yellow fever vaccine. CDR3 region: CATSRERGHTGELFF. The CDR3 bases are TGTGCCACCAGCAGAGAACGGGGCCACACCGGGGAGCTGTTTTTT. Based on the CDR3 plus reference TRBV15 and TRBJ2-2, the full variable domain is DAMVIQNPRYQVTQFGKPVTLSCSQTLNHNVMYWYQQKSSQAPKLLFHYYDKDFNNEADTPDNFQSRRPNTSFCFLDIRSPGLGDTAMYLCATSRERGHTGELFFGEGSRLTVL.